Below, 18 T cell receptor beta chains from the same sample are listed, as sequenced in a study of shared clonotypes between healthy human individuals. Only in-frame clones appear in the TCRdb table, and some are missing; sequencing was by immunoSEQ multiplex PCR. The sample lists 950,000 to 1,300,000 clones, 65% to 75% occurring once. Sample: memory CD4+ T cells sorted from blood. The subset is: CD45RA-negative fraction. These receptors came from a man between 18 and 35 years old in good health.

This chain links TRBV5-1 with TRBJ2-1, with 10 bases identical to TRBD2. The CDR3 is made up of 14 amino acids. The V gene's germline CDR1 is SGHRS and CDR2 YFSETQ. With V trimmed by 4 bases and J by 12 bases, 10 bases remained unmatched. CDR3 DNA: TGCGCCAGCAGCCTAGCGGGAGATATCGGGGCGCAGTTCTTC. Its protein product is CASSLAGDIGAQFF. The full variable domain, with the rest looked up from reference TRBV5-1 and TRBJ2-1, is KAGVTQTPRYLIKTRGQQVTLSCSPISGHRSVSWYQQTPGQGLQFLFEYFSETQRNKGNFPGRFSGRQFSNSRSEMNVSTLELGDSALYLCASSLAGDIGAQFFGPGTRLTVL.

This clone was detected only once. This chain links TRBV10-1 with TRBJ1-4, with D unresolved. Germline CDR1 WNHNN, CDR2 SYGVQD (reference sequence). Trimming stripped 5 bases from V and 5 bases from J, with 15 bases between. This CDR3 spans 15 amino acids. The CDR3 spells CASSRSIGINEKLFF. CDR3 DNA sequence: TGCGCCAGCAGTCGCTCGATCGGGATAAATGAAAAACTGTTTTTT.

The chain uses TRBV11-2 and TRBJ2-1; TRBD2 aligns across 15 bases. The ends lost 5 bases at V and 7 bases at J; junction bases unmatched: 3. The germline CDR1 and CDR2 sequences are SGHAT and FQNNGV. The CDR3 has 15 amino acids. The CDR3 region is CASSRTSGGANEQFF. CDR3 sequence (DNA): TGTGCCAGCAGCCGGACTAGCGGGGGGGCTAATGAGCAGTTCTTC.

This clone has more than one count but fewer than ten. The CDR3 here is CASSLSGGHAGNTIYF. The CDR3 DNA is TGTGCCAGCAGTTTAAGTGGGGGACACGCTGGAAACACCATATATTTT. The V call is TRBV6-5, the J call TRBJ1-3, with D maybe TRBD1 (6 bases). This CDR3 comprises 16 residues. CDR1 and CDR2 (germline): MNHEY, SVGAGI. V dropped 4 bases and J dropped 2 bases, with 15 bases sitting between them.

The chain joins TRBV9 to TRBJ2-2, with 8 bases matching TRBD1. Germline CDR1 is SGDLS and CDR2 is YYNGEE. V lost 3 bases to trimming and J lost 8 bases; unmatched junction nucleotides: 6. The CDR3 contains 14 residues. CDR3 nucleotide sequence: TGTGCCAGCAGCGACTTCAGGGGGCCAGGGGAGCTGTTTTTT. Translating it yields CASSDFRGPGELFF.

This clone was seen a handful of times. CDR3 residues: CASRRDQNQPQHF. The DNA for the CDR3 is TGTGCCAGCAGAAGGGACCAAAATCAGCCCCAGCATTTT. The V and J genes are TRBV6-1 and TRBJ1-5, with D perhaps TRBD1 (5 bases). Trimming left V 6 bases short and J 4 bases short, with 10 bases between. The CDR3 has 13 residues. Germline V gene sequence: CDR1 MNHNS, CDR2 SASEGT.

This clone was seen a single time. The chain has TRBV11-2 and TRBJ1-1, with D perhaps matching TRBD1 (5 bases). The CDR3 covers 17 residues. Germline lookup yields CDR1 SGHAT and CDR2 FQNNGV. V lost 1 base and J 0 bases, leaving 15 bases between the germline ends. Here the CDR3 reads CASSLVGVGVMNTEAFF. The CDR3 coding sequence is TGTGCCAGCAGCTTAGTGGGCGTGGGGGTAATGAACACTGAAGCTTTCTTT. Supplemented by reference TRBV11-2 and TRBJ1-1, the full variable domain reads EAGVAQSPRYKIIEKRQSVAFWCNPISGHATLYWYQQILGQGPKLLIQFQNNGVVDDSQLPKDRFSAERLKGVDSTLKIQPAKLEDSAVYLCASSLVGVGVMNTEAFFGQGTRLTVV.

The J gene is TRBJ1-2, the V gene TRBV27, with no clear D. The germline V gene encodes CDR1 MNHEY and CDR2 SMNVEV (reference sequence). Trimming removed 3 bases at V and 0 bases at J, with 11 bases between. CDR3 size: 15 residues. For the CDR3, the DNA is TGTGCCAGCAGTTTGGACGGATCTACTAACTATGGCTACACCTTC. Translated, it gives CASSLDGSTNYGYTF.

This clone has at least ten counts. The rearrangement uses TRBV7-8 and TRBJ2-2; D is ambiguous. Germline V gene data show CDR1 as SGHVS and CDR2 as FQNEAQ. This CDR3 has 15 amino acids. V was pared by 5 bases and J by 0 bases, with 10 bases between. In DNA, the CDR3 is TGTGCCAGCAGCCGCCGGGCAGCGAACACCGGGGAGCTGTTTTTT. Translating gives CASSRRAANTGELFF.

In its sample, this clone was seen once. The gene calls are TRBV11-2 and TRBJ2-5; D remains ambiguous. V lost 1 base and J lost 7, with 4 bases in between. The CDR3 is made up of 11 amino acids. Germline assignment: CDR1 SGHAT and CDR2 FQNNGV. The CDR3 loop is CASSLAGTQYF. In DNA form, the CDR3 reads TGTGCCAGCAGCTTAGCAGGGACCCAGTACTTC.

The rearrangement links TRBV2 to TRBJ1-1; a weak D match, TRBD1 (5 bases). The CDR3 spans 14 residues. The V end was cut by 6 bases, the J end by 0 bases, with 11 bases between. Germline V gene data show CDR1 as SNHLY and CDR2 as FYNNEI. In DNA, the CDR3 is TGTGCCAGCAGAGAGAGGGGAGTGAACACTGAAGCTTTCTTT. Translating gives CASRERGVNTEAFF.

This clone appeared once. The chain employs TRBV6-5 and TRBJ1-1; D is possibly TRBD1 (5 bases). The germline CDR1 and CDR2 sequences are MNHEY and SVGAGI. V shed 6 bases and J shed 5 bases, with 13 bases lying between them. CDR3 size: 13 residues. Written as DNA, the CDR3 is TGTGCCAGCAGGGAGGGGTCGAGGACTGAAGCTTTCTTT. Translation gives CASREGSRTEAFF.

V usage is TRBV4-1 and J usage is TRBJ2-7, with 9 bases aligning to TRBD1. The CDR3 extends over 15 amino acids. Trimming at V came to 2 bases and at J to 2 bases, leaving 4 bases not matched to a gene. Per germline, CDR1 MGHRA and CDR2 YSYEKL. Written as DNA, the CDR3 is TGCGCCAGCAGCCAACCGGGACAGGGTGCCTACGAGCAGTACTTC. Translated, it gives CASSQPGQGAYEQYF.

The chain joins TRBV6-1 to TRBJ2-7, with 10 bases aligning to TRBD2. With V trimmed by 4 bases and J by 0 bases, 12 bases remained unmatched. The length of the CDR3 is 18 residues. Germline V CDR1 and CDR2: MNHNS, SASEGT. CDR3 coding DNA: TGTGCCAGCAGTGGGCCGTTAGCGGGAGGACCTAGCTCCTACGAGCAGTACTTC. Amino acids: CASSGPLAGGPSSYEQYF.

The CDR3 is CASSLDVPANTGELFF. CDR3 coding DNA: TGTGCCAGCAGCTTAGATGTTCCAGCGAACACCGGGGAGCTGTTTTTT. V gene TRBV11-2 combines with J gene TRBJ2-2; no reliable D call. Germline loops: CDR1 SGHAT, CDR2 FQNNGV. Trimming removed 0 bases at V and 0 bases at J, with 8 bases between. This CDR3 has 16 residues.

The V gene is TRBV5-6, the J gene TRBJ2-7, with D possibly TRBD2 on 5 matching bases. Germline V CDR1 and CDR2: SGHDT, YYEEEE. The CDR3 contains 15 residues. V was clipped by 3 bases and J by 6 bases, with 19 bases between them. The CDR3 is CASSSGLTKVGEQYF. The CDR3 DNA follows: TGTGCCAGCAGCTCCGGACTCACGAAGGTAGGCGAGCAGTACTTC.

The genes are TRBV6-1 and TRBJ1-2, with 8 bases identical to TRBD1. The CDR3 sequence is 14 residues long. The J segment lost 7 bases and the V segment lost 5 bases, leaving 9 bases of the junction unmatched. Germline CDR1 is MNHNS and CDR2 is SASEGT. This CDR3 reads CASSPDRGQGGYTF. The CDR3 coding sequence is TGTGCCAGCAGTCCAGACAGGGGTCAGGGTGGCTACACCTTC.

The chain employs TRBV5-4 and TRBJ2-1; 9 bases are a match to TRBD2. The CDR3 covers 17 residues. Trimming took 4 bases from V and 10 from J; bases not matched to a gene: 18. Germline CDR1 reads SGHNT; CDR2 reads YYREEE (reference sequence). CDR3 sequence reads: CASSRGLAGDEKREQFF. CDR3 coding DNA: TGTGCCAGCAGCCGGGGACTAGCCGGCGATGAGAAAAGGGAGCAGTTCTTC.